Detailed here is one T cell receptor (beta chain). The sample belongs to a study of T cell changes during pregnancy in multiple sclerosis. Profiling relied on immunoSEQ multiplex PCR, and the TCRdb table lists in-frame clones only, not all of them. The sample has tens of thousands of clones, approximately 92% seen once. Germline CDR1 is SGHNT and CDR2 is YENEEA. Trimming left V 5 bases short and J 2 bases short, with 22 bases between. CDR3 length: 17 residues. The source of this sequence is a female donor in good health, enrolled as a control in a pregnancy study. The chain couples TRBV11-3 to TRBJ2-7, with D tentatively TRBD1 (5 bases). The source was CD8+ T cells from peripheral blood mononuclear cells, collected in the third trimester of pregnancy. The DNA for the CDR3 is TGTGCCAGCAGCGCCCCTAGGGTGGTCGCAGGGACCTACGAGCAGTACTTC. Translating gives CASSAPRVVAGTYEQYF.